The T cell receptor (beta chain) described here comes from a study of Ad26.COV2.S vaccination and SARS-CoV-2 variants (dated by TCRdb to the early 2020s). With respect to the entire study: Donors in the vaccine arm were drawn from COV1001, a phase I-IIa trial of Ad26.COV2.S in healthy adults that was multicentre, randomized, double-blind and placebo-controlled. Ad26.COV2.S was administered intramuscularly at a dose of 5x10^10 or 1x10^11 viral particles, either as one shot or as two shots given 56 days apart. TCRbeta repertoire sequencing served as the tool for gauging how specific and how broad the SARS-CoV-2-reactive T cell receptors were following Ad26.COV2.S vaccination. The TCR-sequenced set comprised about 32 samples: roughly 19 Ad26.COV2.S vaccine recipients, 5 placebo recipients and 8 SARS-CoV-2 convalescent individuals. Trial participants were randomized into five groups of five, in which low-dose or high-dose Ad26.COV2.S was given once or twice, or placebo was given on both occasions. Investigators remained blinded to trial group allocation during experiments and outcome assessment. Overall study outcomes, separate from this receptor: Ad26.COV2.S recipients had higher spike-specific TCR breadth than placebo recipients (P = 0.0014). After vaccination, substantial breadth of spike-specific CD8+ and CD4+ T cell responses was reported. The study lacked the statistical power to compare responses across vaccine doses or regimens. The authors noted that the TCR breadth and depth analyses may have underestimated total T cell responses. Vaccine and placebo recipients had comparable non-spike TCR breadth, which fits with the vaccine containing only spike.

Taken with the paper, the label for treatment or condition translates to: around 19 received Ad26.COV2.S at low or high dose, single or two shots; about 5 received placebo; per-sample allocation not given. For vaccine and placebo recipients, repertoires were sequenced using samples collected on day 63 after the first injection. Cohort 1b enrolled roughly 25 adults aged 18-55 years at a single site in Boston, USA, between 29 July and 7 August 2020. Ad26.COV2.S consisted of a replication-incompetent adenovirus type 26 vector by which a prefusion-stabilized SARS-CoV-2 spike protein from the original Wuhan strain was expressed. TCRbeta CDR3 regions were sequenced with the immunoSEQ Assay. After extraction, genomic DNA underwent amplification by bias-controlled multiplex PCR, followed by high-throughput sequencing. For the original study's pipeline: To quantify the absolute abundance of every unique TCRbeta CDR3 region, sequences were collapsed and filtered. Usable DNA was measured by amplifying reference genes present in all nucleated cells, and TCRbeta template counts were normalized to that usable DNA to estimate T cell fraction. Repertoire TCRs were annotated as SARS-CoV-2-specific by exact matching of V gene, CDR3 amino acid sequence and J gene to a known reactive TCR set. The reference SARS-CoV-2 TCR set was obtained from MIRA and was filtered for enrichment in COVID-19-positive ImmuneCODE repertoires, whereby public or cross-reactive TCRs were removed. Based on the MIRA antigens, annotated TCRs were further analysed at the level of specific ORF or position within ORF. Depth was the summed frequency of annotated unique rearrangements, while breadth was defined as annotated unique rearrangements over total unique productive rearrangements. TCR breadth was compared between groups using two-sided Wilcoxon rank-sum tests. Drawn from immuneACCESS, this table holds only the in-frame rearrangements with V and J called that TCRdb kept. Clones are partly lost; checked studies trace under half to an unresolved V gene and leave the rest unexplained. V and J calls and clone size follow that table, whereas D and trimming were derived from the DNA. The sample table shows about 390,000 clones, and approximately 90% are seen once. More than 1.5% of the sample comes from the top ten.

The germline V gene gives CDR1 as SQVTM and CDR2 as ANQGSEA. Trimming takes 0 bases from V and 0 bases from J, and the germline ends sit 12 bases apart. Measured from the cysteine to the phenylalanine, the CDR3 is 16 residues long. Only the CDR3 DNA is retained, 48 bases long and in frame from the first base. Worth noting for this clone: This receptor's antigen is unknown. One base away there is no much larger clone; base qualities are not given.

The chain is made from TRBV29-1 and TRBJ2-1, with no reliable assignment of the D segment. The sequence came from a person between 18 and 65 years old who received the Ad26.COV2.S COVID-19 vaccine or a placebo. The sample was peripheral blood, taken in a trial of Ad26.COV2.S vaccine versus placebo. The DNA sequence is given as TGCAGCGTTGAAGACCCGACGGTCAGCTCCTACAATGAGCAGTTCTTC. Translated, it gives CSVEDPTVSSYNEQFF.